Listed here is a single TCR beta chain. As the sequencing template, cDNA was produced by extracting RNA and reverse transcribing it. Sequencing used immunoSEQ multiplex PCR; TCRdb keeps in-frame clones, though not all of them. The repertoire holds roughly 130,000 clones, with 58% as singletons. These data come from a study of CD8+ T cells in alopecia areata. Germline assignment: CDR1 LNHNV and CDR2 YYDKDF (reference sequence). The CDR3 totals 19 residues. With 1 base clipped from V and 0 bases from J, the junction kept 9 bases outside the gene matches. Lesional scalp punch biopsies and peripheral blood were collected from alopecia areata patients.

The clonotype originates from a human donor with alopecia areata. Sequenced here: CD4+ T cells sorted from blood, sampled at week 0. This sequence joins TRBV15 and TRBJ2-3, with TRBD2 matching 11 bases. The CDR3 DNA reads TGTGCCACCAGCAGAGTACGCCTAGCGGGGGGTTTCAGCACAGATACGCAGTATTTT. This sequence encodes CATSRVRLAGGFSTDTQYF. The full variable domain, in which reference TRBV15 and TRBJ2-3 provide the parts outside the CDR3, is DAMVIQNPRYQVTQFGKPVTLSCSQTLNHNVMYWYQQKSSQAPKLLFHYYDKDFNNEADTPDNFQSRRPNTSFCFLDIRSPGLGDTAMYLCATSRVRLAGGFSTDTQYFGPGTRLTVL.